A selection of T cell receptor beta chains follows, all from one sample in a study of cytomegalovirus exposure and HLA in healthy donors. Generated by immunoSEQ multiplex PCR, the TCRdb table keeps only in-frame clones and is missing some. The table has 98,000 or so clones, 75% to 80% seen once. Material for sequencing was PBMCs. Receptors originate from a man aged 60-69 years in good health and CMV-seropositive. CDR3s include the opening cysteine and the closing phenylalanine or tryptophan. The D gene is left open where the match is weak. Not every row has a clone size; where given, it reads once, few, many or a size class.

clone_size | j_call | v_call | d_call | cdr3_aa | cdr3_nt
. | TRBJ1-1 | TRBV7-6 | TRBD1 | CASSSLPGTGSEAFF | TGTGCCAGCAGCTCCCTCCCGGGGACAGGGAGTGAAGCTTTCTTT
. | TRBJ1-3 | TRBV6-1 | . | CASSSRRDTIYF | TGTGCCAGCAGTTCCCGGAGGGACACCATATATTTT
. | TRBJ2-7 | TRBV10-3 | TRBD1 | CAIKKTGAPVVEEQYF | TGTGCCATCAAGAAGACAGGGGCCCCAGTGGTGGAAGAGCAGTACTTC
. | TRBJ2-4 | TRBV6-1 | TRBD2 | CASMTSGSAKNIQYF | TGTGCCAGCATGACTAGCGGAAGCGCCAAAAACATTCAGTACTTC
. | TRBJ1-4 | TRBV21-1 | . | CASSPGDRGNEKLFF | TGTGCCAGCAGCCCGGGGGACAGGGGAAACGAAAAACTGTTTTTT
. | TRBJ2-5 | TRBV27 | TRBD1 | CASSRTGTGTWTQYF | TGTGCCAGCAGTCGCACCGGGACAGGGACTTGGACCCAGTACTTC
. | TRBJ2-1 | TRBV27 | TRBD2 | CASSLVAGDEQFF | TGTGCCAGCAGTCTGGTAGCGGGAGATGAGCAGTTCTTC
. | TRBJ2-1 | TRBV7-9 | . | CASSLASSGNEQFF | TGTGCCAGCAGCTTGGCCAGTTCGGGTAATGAGCAGTTCTTC
. | TRBJ1-2 | TRBV4-1 | TRBD1 | CASSQDNMGDRGDRNYGYTF | TGCGCCAGCAGCCAAGATAATATGGGGGACAGGGGGGATAGAAACTATGGCTACACCTTC
few | TRBJ2-7 | TRBV28 | . | CASMAGSYEQYF | TGTGCCAGCATGGCAGGGTCCTACGAGCAGTACTTC
. | TRBJ2-4 | TRBV19 | . | CASSIMATKNIQYF | TGTGCCAGTAGTATAATGGCAACCAAAAACATTCAGTACTTC
. | TRBJ2-7 | TRBV7-7 | TRBD1 | CASSQDRGSYEQYF | TGTGCCAGCAGCCAAGACAGGGGGTCCTACGAGCAGTACTTC
. | TRBJ2-5 | TRBV7-9 | . | CASSSEHPLNQETQYF | TGTGCCAGCAGCTCAGAACACCCTCTGAACCAAGAGACCCAGTACTTC
. | TRBJ1-3 | TRBV15 | . | CATSERQVASGNTIYF | TGTGCCACCAGCGAAAGGCAGGTCGCCTCTGGAAACACCATATATTTT
. | TRBJ1-5 | TRBV19 | . | CASSIGRGRQPQHF | TGTGCCAGTAGTATTGGGAGGGGAAGGCAGCCCCAGCATTTT
few | TRBJ1-4 | TRBV11-2 | TRBD1 | CASSLVGTGLQKLFF | TGTGCCAGCAGCTTAGTGGGGACAGGTCTCCAAAAACTGTTTTTT
. | TRBJ2-2 | TRBV5-8 | . | CASTLYRAGELFF | TGTGCCAGCACCCTGTACCGGGCCGGGGAGCTGTTTTTT
. | TRBJ2-7 | TRBV15 | . | CATSRDRSEQYF | TGTGCCACCAGCAGAGATCGCAGCGAGCAGTACTTC
once | TRBJ2-7 | TRBV30 | TRBD2 | CAWGSGGVLYEQYF | TGTGCCTGGGGAAGCGGGGGGGTACTATACGAGCAGTACTTC
. | TRBJ1-4 | TRBV10-2 | TRBD1 | CASGRTGPNEKLFF | TGCGCCAGCGGGAGGACAGGGCCTAATGAAAAACTGTTTTTT
once | TRBJ2-7 | TRBV28 | TRBD1 | CASSLTRQGSLVYF | TGTGCCAGCAGTCTTACCCGACAGGGCTCATTAGTGTACTTC
once | TRBJ1-5 | TRBV2 | . | CASREQGGGNQPQHF | TGTGCCAGCAGAGAACAGGGCGGGGGCAATCAGCCCCAGCATTTT
. | TRBJ1-1 | TRBV6-1 | . | CASSAHRNTEAFF | TGTGCCAGCAGTGCCCACAGGAACACTGAAGCTTTCTTT
. | TRBJ1-2 | TRBV10-2 | TRBD1 | CASKGTGNYGYTF | TGCGCCAGCAAGGGGACAGGAAACTATGGCTACACCTTC
. | TRBJ2-7 | TRBV4-2 | . | CASSQGQGTKYEQYF | TGTGCCAGCAGCCAAGGACAGGGGACTAAGTACGAGCAGTACTTC
. | TRBJ2-7 | TRBV2 | . | CASSEATGRNYEQYF | TGTGCCAGCAGTGAAGCAACAGGGAGAAACTACGAGCAGTACTTC
. | TRBJ1-5 | TRBV5-4 | . | CASSLWGGNQPQHF | TGTGCCAGCAGCTTGTGGGGGGGGAATCAGCCCCAGCATTTT
. | TRBJ2-3 | TRBV7-2 | TRBD2 | CASSLVGLAGGTDTQYF | TGTGCCAGCAGCTTAGTTGGACTAGCGGGGGGGACAGATACGCAGTATTTT
few | TRBJ2-5 | TRBV6-5 | TRBD2 | CASSSVAGGPGTQYF | TGTGCCAGCAGTTCGGTAGCGGGGGGGCCCGGGACCCAGTACTTC
. | TRBJ1-6 | TRBV19 | TRBD1 | CASSMTGPVSPLHF | TGTGCCAGTAGTATGACAGGGCCGGTTTCACCCCTCCACTTT
. | TRBJ2-2 | TRBV2 | TRBD1 | CASSVEGAYTGELFF | TGTGCCAGCAGTGTTGAGGGGGCGTACACCGGGGAGCTGTTTTTT
. | TRBJ2-6 | TRBV5-1 | TRBD1 | CASSSEGQGVYSGANVLTF | TGCGCCAGCAGTTCTGAGGGACAGGGGGTTTACTCTGGGGCCAACGTCCTGACTTTC
few | TRBJ1-1 | TRBV9 | TRBD1 | CASQGDNTEAFF | TGTGCCAGTCAGGGGGATAACACTGAAGCTTTCTTT
. | TRBJ1-6 | TRBV7-2 | . | CASRADRSSPLHF | TGTGCCAGCAGAGCCGACAGATCTTCACCCCTCCACTTT
few | TRBJ2-5 | TRBV5-1 | . | CASSLDQGAGETQYF | TGCGCCAGCAGCTTGGACCAAGGGGCCGGGGAGACCCAGTACTTC
. | TRBJ1-1 | TRBV29-1 | TRBD1 | CSSSGTGSPTNTEAFF | TGCAGCTCCTCCGGGACAGGGTCACCAACGAACACTGAAGCTTTCTTT
. | TRBJ2-1 | TRBV2 | . | CASSRLGGQFF | TGTGCCAGCAGTCGCCTAGGGGGGCAGTTCTTC
. | TRBJ2-7 | TRBV11-2 | . | CASSLPGYAYEQYF | TGTGCCAGCAGCTTGCCGGGTTACGCCTACGAGCAGTACTTC
. | TRBJ2-1 | TRBV19 | . | CASSLAGLNEQFF | TGTGCCAGTAGTCTCGCGGGCCTCAATGAGCAGTTCTTC
few | TRBJ1-4 | TRBV19 | . | CASRRGTTNEKLFF | TGTGCCAGCCGGCGGGGCACAACTAATGAAAAACTGTTTTTT
. | TRBJ1-2 | TRBV27 | TRBD1 | CASSPRGQPNYGYTF | TGTGCCAGCAGTCCCAGGGGACAGCCTAACTATGGCTACACCTTC
. | TRBJ2-3 | TRBV28 | . | CASSRGAYTDTQYF | TGTGCCAGCAGCCGCGGGGCTTACACAGATACGCAGTATTTT
. | TRBJ2-1 | TRBV29-1 | . | CSVSGAYNEQFF | TGCAGCGTGTCCGGGGCCTACAATGAGCAGTTCTTC
. | TRBJ1-2 | TRBV7-9 | TRBD1 | CASSPDGTVFSYGYTF | TGTGCCAGCAGCCCCGACGGGACAGTTTTTTCCTATGGCTACACCTTC
once | TRBJ1-5 | TRBV7-2 | TRBD1 | CASSRDRGQSQPQHF | TGTGCCAGCAGCCGGGACAGGGGGCAGAGTCAGCCCCAGCATTTT
. | TRBJ2-7 | TRBV6-1 | . | CASSLSRGEQYF | TGTGCCAGCAGCTTAAGTCGGGGCGAGCAGTACTTC
. | TRBJ1-5 | TRBV4-2 | . | CASSRTDSSNQPQHF | TGTGCCAGCAGCAGGACGGACAGTAGCAATCAGCCCCAGCATTTT
few | TRBJ2-1 | TRBV5-1 | . | CASSAGGTSYNEQFF | TGCGCCAGCAGCGCTGGTGGGACTTCATACAATGAGCAGTTCTTC
. | TRBJ2-1 | TRBV4-3 | TRBD1 | CASSQKGGTGPSEQFF | TGCGCCAGCAGCCAAAAAGGGGGGACAGGGCCCAGTGAGCAGTTCTTC
. | TRBJ1-1 | TRBV29-1 | . | CSARGGDTEAFF | TGCAGCGCCCGGGGGGGAGACACTGAAGCTTTCTTT
. | TRBJ2-3 | TRBV19 | TRBD1 | CASSIRQGRATDTQYF | TGTGCCAGTAGTATCAGACAGGGGAGAGCCACAGATACGCAGTATTTT
. | TRBJ2-2 | TRBV6-5 | . | CASTKTFTGELFF | TGTGCCAGCACCAAAACATTCACCGGGGAGCTGTTTTTT
. | TRBJ2-1 | TRBV6-5 | . | CASSTMGLDYNEQFF | TGTGCCAGCAGCACCATGGGCCTCGATTACAATGAGCAGTTCTTC